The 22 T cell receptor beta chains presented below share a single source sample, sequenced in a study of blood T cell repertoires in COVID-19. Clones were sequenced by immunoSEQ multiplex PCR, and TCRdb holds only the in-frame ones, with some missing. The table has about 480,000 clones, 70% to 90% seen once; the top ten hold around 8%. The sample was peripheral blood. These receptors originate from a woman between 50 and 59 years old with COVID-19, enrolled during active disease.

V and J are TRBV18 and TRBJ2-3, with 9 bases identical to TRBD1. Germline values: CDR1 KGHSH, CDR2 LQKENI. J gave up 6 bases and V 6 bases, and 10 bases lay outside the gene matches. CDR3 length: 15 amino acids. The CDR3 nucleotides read TGTGCCAGCTCGCCGGCCGGACAGGGGAGGGATACGCAGTATTTT. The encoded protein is CASSPAGQGRDTQYF. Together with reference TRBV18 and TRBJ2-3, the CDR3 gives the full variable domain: NAGVMQNPRHLVRRRGQEARLRCSPMKGHSHVYWYRQLPEEGLKFMVYLQKENIIDESGMPKERFSAEFPKEGPSILRIQQVVRGDSAAYFCASSPAGQGRDTQYFGPGTRLTVL.

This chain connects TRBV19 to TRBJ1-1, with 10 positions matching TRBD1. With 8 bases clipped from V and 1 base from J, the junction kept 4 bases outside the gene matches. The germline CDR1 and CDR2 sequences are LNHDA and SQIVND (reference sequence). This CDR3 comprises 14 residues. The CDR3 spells CASVDRGTNTEAFF. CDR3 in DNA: TGTGCCAGTGTGGACAGGGGGACGAACACTGAAGCTTTCTTT.

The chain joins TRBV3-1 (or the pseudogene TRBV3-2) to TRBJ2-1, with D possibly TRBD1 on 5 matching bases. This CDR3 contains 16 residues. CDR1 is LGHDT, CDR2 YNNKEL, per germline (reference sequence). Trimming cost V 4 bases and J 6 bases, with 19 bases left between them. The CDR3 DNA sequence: TGTGCCAGCAGCCTCTCCTACCTCCGTGGGGCCAATGAGCAGTTCTTC. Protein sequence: CASSLSYLRGANEQFF.

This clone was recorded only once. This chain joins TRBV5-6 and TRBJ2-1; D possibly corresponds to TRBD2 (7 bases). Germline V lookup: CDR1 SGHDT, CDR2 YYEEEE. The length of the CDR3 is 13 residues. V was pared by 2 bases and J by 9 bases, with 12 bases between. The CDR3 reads CASSLGGAPEQFF. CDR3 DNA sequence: TGTGCCAGCAGCTTAGGGGGGGCACCTGAGCAGTTCTTC.

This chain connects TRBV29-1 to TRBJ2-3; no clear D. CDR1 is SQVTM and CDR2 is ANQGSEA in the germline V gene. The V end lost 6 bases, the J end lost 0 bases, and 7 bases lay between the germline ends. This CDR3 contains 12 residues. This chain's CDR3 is CSVQTSTDTQYF. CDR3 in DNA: TGCAGCGTCCAGACTAGCACAGATACGCAGTATTTT.

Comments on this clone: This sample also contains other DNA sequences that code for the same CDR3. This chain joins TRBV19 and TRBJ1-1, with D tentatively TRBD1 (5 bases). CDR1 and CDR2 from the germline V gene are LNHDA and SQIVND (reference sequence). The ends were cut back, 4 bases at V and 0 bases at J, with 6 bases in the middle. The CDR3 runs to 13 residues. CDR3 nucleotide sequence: TGTGCCAGTAGTAAGACAGTGAACACTGAAGCTTTCTTT. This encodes CASSKTVNTEAFF.

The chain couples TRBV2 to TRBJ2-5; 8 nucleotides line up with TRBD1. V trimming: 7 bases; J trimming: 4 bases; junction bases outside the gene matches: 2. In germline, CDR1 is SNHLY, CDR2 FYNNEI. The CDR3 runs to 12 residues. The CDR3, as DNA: TGTGCCAGCACAACAGGGGGAGAGACCCAGTACTTC. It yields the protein CASTTGGETQYF.

The CDR3 DNA sequence: TGTGCCAGCAGTCGGGGAGGGGATCAGCCCCAGCATTTT. Encoded protein: CASSRGGDQPQHF. The chain recombines TRBV6-6 with TRBJ1-5; weak D call: TRBD1 (5 bases). Between the trimmed V and J ends, which lost 5 bases and 5 bases, there was a span of 10 bases. CDR1 and CDR2 (germline): MNHNY, SVGAGI (reference sequence). The CDR3 covers 13 residues.

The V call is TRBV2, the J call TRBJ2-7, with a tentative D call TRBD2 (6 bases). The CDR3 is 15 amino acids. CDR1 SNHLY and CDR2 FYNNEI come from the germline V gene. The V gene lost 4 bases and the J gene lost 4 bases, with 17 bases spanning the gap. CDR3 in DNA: TGTGCCAGCAGTGTTTATGGCGGGGCGAGATACGAGCAGTACTTC. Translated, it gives CASSVYGGARYEQYF.

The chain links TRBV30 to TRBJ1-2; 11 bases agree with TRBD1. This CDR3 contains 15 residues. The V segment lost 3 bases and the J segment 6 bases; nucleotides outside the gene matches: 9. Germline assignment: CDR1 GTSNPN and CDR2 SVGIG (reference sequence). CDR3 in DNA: TGTGCCTGGAGCTTTGGGACAGGGGGAAGGGATGGCTACACCTTC. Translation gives CAWSFGTGGRDGYTF.

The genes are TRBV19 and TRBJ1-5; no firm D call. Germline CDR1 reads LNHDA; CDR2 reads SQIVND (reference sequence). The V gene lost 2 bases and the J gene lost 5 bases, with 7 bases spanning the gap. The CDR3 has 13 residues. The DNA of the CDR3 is TGTGCCAGTAGTATAATCGGAGATCAGCCCCAGCATTTT. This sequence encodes CASSIIGDQPQHF.

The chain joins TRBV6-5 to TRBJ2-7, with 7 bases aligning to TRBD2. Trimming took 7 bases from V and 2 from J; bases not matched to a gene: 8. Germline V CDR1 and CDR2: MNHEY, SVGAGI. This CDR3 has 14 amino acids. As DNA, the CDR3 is TGTGCCAGCATCAAGGGAGGGGTCACCTACGAGCAGTACTTC. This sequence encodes CASIKGGVTYEQYF.

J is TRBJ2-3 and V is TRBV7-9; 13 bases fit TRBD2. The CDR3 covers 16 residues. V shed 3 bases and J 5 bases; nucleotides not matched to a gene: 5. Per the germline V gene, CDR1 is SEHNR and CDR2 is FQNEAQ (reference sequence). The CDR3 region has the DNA TGTGCCAGCAGCTTGACTAGCGGGGGGTCGGGAGATACGCAGTATTTT. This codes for CASSLTSGGSGDTQYF.

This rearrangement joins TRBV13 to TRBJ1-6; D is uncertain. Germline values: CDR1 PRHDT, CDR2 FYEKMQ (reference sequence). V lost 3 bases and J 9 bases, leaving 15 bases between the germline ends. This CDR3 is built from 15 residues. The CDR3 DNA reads TGTGCCAGCAGCTTTGGGTCACCCGGAGGTTCACCCCTCCACTTT. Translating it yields CASSFGSPGGSPLHF. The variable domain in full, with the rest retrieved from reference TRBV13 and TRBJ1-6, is AAGVIQSPRHLIKEKRETATLKCYPIPRHDTVYWYQQGPGQDPQFLISFYEKMQSDKGSIPDRFSAQQFSDYHSELNMSSLELGDSALYFCASSFGSPGGSPLHFGNGTRLTVT.

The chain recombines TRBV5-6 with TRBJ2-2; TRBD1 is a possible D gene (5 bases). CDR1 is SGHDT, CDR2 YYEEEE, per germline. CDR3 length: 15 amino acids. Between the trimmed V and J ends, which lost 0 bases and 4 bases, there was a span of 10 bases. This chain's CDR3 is CASSLGRVITGELFF. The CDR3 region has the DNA TGTGCCAGCAGCTTGGGCAGGGTAATCACCGGGGAGCTGTTTTTT. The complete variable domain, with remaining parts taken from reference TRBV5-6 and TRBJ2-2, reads DAGVTQSPTHLIKTRGQQVTLRCSPKSGHDTVSWYQQALGQGPQFIFQYYEEEERQRGNFPDRFSGHQFPNYSSELNVNALLLGDSALYLCASSLGRVITGELFFGEGSRLTVL.

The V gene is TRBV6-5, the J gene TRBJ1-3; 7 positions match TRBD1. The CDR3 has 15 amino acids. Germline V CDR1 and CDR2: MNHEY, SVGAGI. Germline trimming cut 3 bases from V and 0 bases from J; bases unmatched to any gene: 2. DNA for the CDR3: TGTGCCAGCAGTTATACAGGGGCCTCTGGAAACACCATATATTTT. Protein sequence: CASSYTGASGNTIYF.

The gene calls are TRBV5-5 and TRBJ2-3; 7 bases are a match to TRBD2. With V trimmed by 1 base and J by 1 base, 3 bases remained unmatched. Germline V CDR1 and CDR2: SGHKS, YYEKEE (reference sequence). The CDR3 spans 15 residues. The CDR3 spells CASSLWEGRTDTQYF. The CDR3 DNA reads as TGTGCCAGCAGCTTGTGGGAGGGGCGCACAGATACGCAGTATTTT.

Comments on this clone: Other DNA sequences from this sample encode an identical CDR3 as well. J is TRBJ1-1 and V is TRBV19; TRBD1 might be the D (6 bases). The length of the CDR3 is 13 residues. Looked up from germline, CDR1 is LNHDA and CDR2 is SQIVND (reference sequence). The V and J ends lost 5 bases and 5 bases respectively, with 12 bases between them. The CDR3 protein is CASSGQGGTEAFF. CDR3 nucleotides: TGTGCCAGTAGTGGACAAGGGGGTACTGAAGCTTTCTTT.

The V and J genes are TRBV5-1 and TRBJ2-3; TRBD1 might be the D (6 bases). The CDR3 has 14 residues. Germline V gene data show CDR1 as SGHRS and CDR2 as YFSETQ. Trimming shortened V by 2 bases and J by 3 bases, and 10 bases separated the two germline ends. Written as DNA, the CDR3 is TGCGCCAGCAGCTTACAGGGAAGGACAGATACGCAGTATTTT. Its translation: CASSLQGRTDTQYF.

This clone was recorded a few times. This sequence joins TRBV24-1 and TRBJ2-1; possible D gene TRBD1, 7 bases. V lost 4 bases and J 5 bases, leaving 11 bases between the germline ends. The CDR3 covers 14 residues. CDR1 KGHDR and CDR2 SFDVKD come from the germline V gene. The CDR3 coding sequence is TGTGCCACCAGTGACAGGGGGGTTAACAATGAGCAGTTCTTC. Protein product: CATSDRGVNNEQFF.

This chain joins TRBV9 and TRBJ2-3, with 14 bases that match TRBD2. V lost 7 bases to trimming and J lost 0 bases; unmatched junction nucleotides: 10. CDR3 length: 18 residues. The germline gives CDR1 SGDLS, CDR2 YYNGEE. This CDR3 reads CASGTSGGPVTSTDTQYF. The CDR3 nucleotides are TGTGCCAGCGGGACTAGCGGGGGTCCGGTAACTAGCACAGATACGCAGTATTTT.

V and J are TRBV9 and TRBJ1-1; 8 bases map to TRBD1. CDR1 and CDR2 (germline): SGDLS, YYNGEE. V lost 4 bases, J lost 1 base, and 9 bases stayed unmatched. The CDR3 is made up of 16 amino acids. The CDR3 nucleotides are TGTGCCAGCAGCTCCCGGACAGGGATCCCGAACACTGAAGCTTTCTTT. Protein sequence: CASSSRTGIPNTEAFF.